This T cell receptor (beta chain) was sequenced in a study of CD8+ T cells in alopecia areata. Those with alopecia areata gave lesional scalp punch biopsies and peripheral blood. Trimming left V 4 bases short and J 4 bases short, with 17 bases between. From germline, CDR1 is ENHRY and CDR2 SYGVKD. The CDR3 runs to 15 residues. Details on this clone: Other DNA sequences in the sample encode the same CDR3.

Sequencing templates came from extracted RNA that was reverse transcribed into cDNA. Profiling relied on immunoSEQ multiplex PCR, and the TCRdb table lists in-frame clones only, not all of them. The sample yields 9,500 to 15,000 clones, 57% seen once. The receptor's source is a human donor with alopecia areata. The sequencing input was skin. The genes are TRBV10-3 and TRBJ2-7; D unresolved. This CDR3 is CAISGGLNHPYEQYF. The CDR3 nucleotides read TGTGCCATCAGTGGTGGTCTCAACCACCCTTACGAGCAGTACTTC.